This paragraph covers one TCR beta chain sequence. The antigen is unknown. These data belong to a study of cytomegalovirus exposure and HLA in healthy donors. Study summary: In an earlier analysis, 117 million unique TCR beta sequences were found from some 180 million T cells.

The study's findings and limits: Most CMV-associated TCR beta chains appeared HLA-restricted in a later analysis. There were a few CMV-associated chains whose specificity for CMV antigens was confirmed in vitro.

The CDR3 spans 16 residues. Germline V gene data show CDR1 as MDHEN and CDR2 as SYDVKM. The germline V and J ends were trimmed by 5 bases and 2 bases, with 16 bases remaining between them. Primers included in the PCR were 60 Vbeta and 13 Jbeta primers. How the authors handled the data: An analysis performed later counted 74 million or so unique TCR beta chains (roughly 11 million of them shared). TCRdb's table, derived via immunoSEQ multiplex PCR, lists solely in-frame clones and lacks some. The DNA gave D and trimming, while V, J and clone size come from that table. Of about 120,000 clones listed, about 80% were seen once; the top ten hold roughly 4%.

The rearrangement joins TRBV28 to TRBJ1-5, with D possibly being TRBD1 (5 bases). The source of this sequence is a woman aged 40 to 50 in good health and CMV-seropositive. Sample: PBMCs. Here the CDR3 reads CASSPPGGRGNQPQHF. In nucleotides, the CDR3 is TGTGCCAGCAGTCCCCCCGGGGGTAGGGGCAATCAGCCCCAGCATTTT.